This is a list of T cell receptor beta chains from one sample in a study of CXCR3-negative and CXCR3-positive naive CD8 T cells. TCRdb re-called the 5' RACE reads and catalogs CDR3 proteins one per entry, DNA excluded. The data show some 99,000 distinct CDR3 sequences, and the top ten clones hold less than 1.1%. The sample was naive CXCR3+ CD8+ T cells from blood. Receptors were obtained from a human donor in good health. Some clones in this sample may be carry-over from other donors' samples. Each CDR3 is given with its conserved first and last residue. The order of the fields is J gene, V gene, CDR3 protein.

TRBJ1-1 TRBV7-6 CASSPRATEAFF
TRBJ2-7 TRBV6-1 CASSEVGVVPGEQYF
TRBJ2-7 TRBV27 CASGLEYEQYF
TRBJ2-1 TRBV19 CASSIGGHSQFF
TRBJ2-1 TRBV29-1 CSVEKISGGDNEQFF
TRBJ1-1 TRBV21-1 CASSKGVARRRTEAFF
TRBJ2-2 TRBV12-3/TRBV12-4 CASSSGTIWIGELFF
TRBJ2-7 TRBV7-9 CDSSPGQPYEQYF
TRBJ2-1 TRBV2 CASSDKEGYNEQFF
TRBJ2-1 TRBV6-7 CASSYSKNEQFF
TRBJ1-2 TRBV6-5 CASSVDLMNYGYTF
TRBJ2-7 TRBV3-1 CASSRGQGSFEQYF
TRBJ2-2 TRBV14 CASSQVASTGNTGELFF
TRBJ1-1 TRBV4-1 CASSQDWADRVTEAFF
TRBJ2-1 TRBV19 CASSLGTGGSYNEQFF
TRBJ2-5 TRBV19 CASSIGTSVGETQYF
TRBJ1-4 TRBV7-6 CASSRQGNGEKLFF
TRBJ2-7 TRBV5-1 CASSSPRDRVLDEQYF
TRBJ1-5 TRBV28 CASSWQGIGNQPQHF
TRBJ1-1 TRBV6-2/TRBV6-3 CASSYSIWQEAFF
TRBJ2-7 TRBV15 CATSRGVASSDEQYF
TRBJ2-7 TRBV29-1 CSVFDIAGGYEQYF
TRBJ2-3 TRBV25-1 CASSEGRATDTQYF
TRBJ2-1 TRBV6-5 CASRGGYNEQFF
TRBJ2-6 TRBV7-9 CASSADRAGANVLTF
TRBJ2-7 TRBV7-6 CASSSDYFPYEQYF
TRBJ1-2 TRBV7-2 CASSPGPVNTF
TRBJ2-1 TRBV15 CATMRELSSYNEKFF
TRBJ2-3 TRBV12-3/TRBV12-4 CASSLRPVTDTQYF
TRBJ2-1 TRBV7-9 CASSPGTGRWNEQFF
TRBJ1-2 TRBV20-1 CSGKIAGQGLAGYTF